The text below deals with one T cell receptor (beta chain). The authors' processing: Amplification of reference gene primers provided the estimated nucleated cell counts. Assay: immunoSEQ multiplex PCR; the TCRdb copy retains only in-frame clones and omits some. The V and J calls and clone size were taken over from that table, and D and trimming were inferred from the DNA. This sample has around 160,000 clones, with 87% found just once. The data stem from a study of blood T cell repertoires in COVID-19. Study as a whole: Samples representing acute and convalescent COVID-19 were sourced from the United States, Italy and Spain. Sample material is recorded as cDNA or gDNA derived from T cells, B-cell-depleted T cells, or PBMCs.

Cohort allocation depended upon clinical history that participants reported. This clonotype was obtained from a woman aged 40 to 50 who had been exposed to COVID-19. Sequencing used PBMCs or T cells enriched from blood (not recorded which).

CDR3 DNA sequence: TGTGCCAGCAGTTACGAACAGCTCTATGGCTACACCTTC. This translates into CASSYEQLYGYTF. The chain recombines TRBV6-5 with TRBJ1-2; D gene unclear. This CDR3 comprises 13 residues. Germline values: CDR1 MNHEY, CDR2 SVGAGI. V was shortened by 2 bases and J by 4 bases, with 8 bases between the two germline ends.